This T cell receptor (beta chain) comes out of a study of T-cell reconstitution after alpha-beta-depleted transplantation in children. This clonotype has ten or more counts. This sample's TCRbeta library carried unique molecular identifier barcodes. MiXCR, applied by TCRdb to the PCR reads, yields one record per CDR3 protein. The data contain 400,000 to 500,000 distinct CDR3 sequences, around 9.9% of them singletons. This TCR came from a human donor who donated a stem cell graft to a child with acute myeloid leukemia. Here the sequenced sample was PBMCs from the stem cell graft donor, taken from the stem cell graft.

The CDR3 DNA sequence: TGCAGTGCTAGTCCGGGACTAGCCCACAATGAGCAGTTCTTC. It codes for CSASPGLAHNEQFF. The chain combines TRBV20-1 with TRBJ2-1, with 9 bases lining up with TRBD2. The CDR3 has 14 amino acids. V lost 3 bases, J lost 5 bases, and 5 bases stayed unmatched. Germline-derived CDR1 and CDR2 are DFQATT and SNEGSKA (reference sequence).